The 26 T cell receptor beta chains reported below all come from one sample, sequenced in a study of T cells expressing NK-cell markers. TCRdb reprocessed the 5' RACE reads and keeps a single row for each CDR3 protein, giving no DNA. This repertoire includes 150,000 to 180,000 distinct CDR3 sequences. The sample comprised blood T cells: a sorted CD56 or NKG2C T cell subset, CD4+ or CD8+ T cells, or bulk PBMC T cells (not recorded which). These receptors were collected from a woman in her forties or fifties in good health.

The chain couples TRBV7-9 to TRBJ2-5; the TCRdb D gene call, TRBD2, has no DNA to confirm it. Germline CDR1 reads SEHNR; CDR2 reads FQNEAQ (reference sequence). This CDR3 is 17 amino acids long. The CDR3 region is CASSLGGASGWQETQYF.

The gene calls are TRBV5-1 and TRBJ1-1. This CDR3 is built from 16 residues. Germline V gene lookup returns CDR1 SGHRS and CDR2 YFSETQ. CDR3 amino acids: CASSLRAAISTTEAFF.

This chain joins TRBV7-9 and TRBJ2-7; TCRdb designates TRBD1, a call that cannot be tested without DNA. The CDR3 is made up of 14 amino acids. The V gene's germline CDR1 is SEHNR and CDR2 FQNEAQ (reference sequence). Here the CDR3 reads CASSLGPDRTEQYF.

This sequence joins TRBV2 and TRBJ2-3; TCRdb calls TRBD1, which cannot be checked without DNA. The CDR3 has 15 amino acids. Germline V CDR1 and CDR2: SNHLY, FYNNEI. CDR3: CASTRTVASTDTQYF.

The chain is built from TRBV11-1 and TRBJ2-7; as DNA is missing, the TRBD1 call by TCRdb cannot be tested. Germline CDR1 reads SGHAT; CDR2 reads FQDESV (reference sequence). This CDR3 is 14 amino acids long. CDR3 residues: CASSYSGTVYEQYF. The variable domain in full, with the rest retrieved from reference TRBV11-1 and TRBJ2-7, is EAEVAQSPRYKITEKSQAVAFWCDPISGHATLYWYRQILGQGPELLVQFQDESVVDDSQLPKDRFSAERLKGVDSTLKIQPAELGDSAMYLCASSYSGTVYEQYFGPGTRLTVT.

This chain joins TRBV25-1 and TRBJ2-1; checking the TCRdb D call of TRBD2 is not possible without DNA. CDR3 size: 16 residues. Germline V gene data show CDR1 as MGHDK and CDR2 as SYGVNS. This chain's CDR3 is CASSESGGRIYNEQFF.

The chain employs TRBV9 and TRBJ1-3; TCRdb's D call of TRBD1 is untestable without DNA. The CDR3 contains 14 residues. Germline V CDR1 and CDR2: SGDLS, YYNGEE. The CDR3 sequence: CASSPRTDGHTIYF.

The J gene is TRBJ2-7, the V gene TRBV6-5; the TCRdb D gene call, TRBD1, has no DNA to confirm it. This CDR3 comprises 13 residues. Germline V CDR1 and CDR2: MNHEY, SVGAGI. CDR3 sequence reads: CASAPDWTYEQYF.

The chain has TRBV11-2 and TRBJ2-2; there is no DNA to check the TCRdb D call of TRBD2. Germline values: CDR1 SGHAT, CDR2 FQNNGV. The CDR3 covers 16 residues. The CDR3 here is CASSRLGLAGLGELFF.

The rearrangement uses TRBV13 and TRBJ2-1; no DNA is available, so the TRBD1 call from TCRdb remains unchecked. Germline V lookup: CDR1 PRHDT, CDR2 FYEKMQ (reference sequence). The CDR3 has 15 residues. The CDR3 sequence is CASSSRDRGVGEQFF.

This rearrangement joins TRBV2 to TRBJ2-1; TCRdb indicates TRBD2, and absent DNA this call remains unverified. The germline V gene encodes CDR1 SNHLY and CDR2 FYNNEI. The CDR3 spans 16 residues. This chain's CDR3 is CASSAQRASSYNEQFF. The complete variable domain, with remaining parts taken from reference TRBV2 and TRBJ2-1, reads EPEVTQTPSHQVTQMGQEVILRCVPISNHLYFYWYRQILGQKVEFLVSFYNNEISEKSEIFDDQFSVERPDGSNFTLKIRSTKLEDSAMYFCASSAQRASSYNEQFFGPGTRLTVL.

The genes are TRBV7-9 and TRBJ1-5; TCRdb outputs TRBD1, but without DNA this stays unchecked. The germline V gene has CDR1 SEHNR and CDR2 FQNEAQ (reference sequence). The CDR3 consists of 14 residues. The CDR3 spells CASSLGGGIQPQHF. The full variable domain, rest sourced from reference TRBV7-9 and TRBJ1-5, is DTGVSQNPRHKITKRGQNVTFRCDPISEHNRLYWYRQTLGQGPEFLTYFQNEAQLEKSRLLSDRFSAERPKGSFSTLEIQRTEQGDSAMYLCASSLGGGIQPQHFGDGTRLSIL.

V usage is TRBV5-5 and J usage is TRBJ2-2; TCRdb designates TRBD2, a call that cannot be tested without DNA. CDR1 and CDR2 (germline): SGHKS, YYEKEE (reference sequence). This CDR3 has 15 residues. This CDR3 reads CASSLIQRATGELFF.

The CDR3 loop reads CASMTSSYNEQFF. The V gene is TRBV6-1, the J gene TRBJ2-1. This CDR3 contains 13 residues. Germline lookup yields CDR1 MNHNS and CDR2 SASEGT.

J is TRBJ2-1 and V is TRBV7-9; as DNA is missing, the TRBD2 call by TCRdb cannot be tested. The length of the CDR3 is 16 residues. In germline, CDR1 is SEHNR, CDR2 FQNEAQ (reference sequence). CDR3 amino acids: CASSLGSGRAGNEQFF.

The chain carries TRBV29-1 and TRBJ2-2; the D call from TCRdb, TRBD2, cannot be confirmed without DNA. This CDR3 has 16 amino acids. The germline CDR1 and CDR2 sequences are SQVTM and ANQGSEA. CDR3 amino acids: CSVVGEISGRFGELFF.

CDR3 sequence: CASSLRQEEQFF. This chain uses TRBV27 with TRBJ2-1. The CDR3 sequence is 12 residues long. Germline loops: CDR1 MNHEY, CDR2 SMNVEV (reference sequence).

CDR3 in amino acids: CASSQLEETQYF. The V call is TRBV4-1, the J call TRBJ2-5. This CDR3 region has 12 residues. From germline, CDR1 is MGHRA and CDR2 YSYEKL.

This chain's CDR3 is CASSLFWAANTGELFF. The chain combines TRBV5-5 with TRBJ2-2. The CDR3 covers 16 residues. Per germline, CDR1 SGHKS and CDR2 YYEKEE (reference sequence).

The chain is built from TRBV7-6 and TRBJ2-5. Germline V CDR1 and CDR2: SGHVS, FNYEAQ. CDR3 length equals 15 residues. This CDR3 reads CASSLTIGLQETQYF.

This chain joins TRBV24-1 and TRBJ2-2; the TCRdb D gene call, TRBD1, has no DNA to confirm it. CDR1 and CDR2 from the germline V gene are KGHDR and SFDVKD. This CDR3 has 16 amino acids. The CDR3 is CATSAHWGSDTGELFF.

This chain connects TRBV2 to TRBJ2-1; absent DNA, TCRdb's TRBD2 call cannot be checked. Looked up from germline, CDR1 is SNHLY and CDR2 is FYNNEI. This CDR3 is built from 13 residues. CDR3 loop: CASEGGIYNEQFF. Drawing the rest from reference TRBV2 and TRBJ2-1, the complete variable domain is EPEVTQTPSHQVTQMGQEVILRCVPISNHLYFYWYRQILGQKVEFLVSFYNNEISEKSEIFDDQFSVERPDGSNFTLKIRSTKLEDSAMYFCASEGGIYNEQFFGPGTRLTVL.

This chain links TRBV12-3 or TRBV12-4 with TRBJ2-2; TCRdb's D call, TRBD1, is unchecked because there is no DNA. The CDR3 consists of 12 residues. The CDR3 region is CASITGPGELFF.

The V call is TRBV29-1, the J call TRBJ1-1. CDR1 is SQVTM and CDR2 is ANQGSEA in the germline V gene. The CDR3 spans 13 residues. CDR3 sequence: CSVAGEMNTEAFF.

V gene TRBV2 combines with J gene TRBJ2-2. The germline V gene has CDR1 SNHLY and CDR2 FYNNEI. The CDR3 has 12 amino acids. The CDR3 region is CASLSSTGELFF.

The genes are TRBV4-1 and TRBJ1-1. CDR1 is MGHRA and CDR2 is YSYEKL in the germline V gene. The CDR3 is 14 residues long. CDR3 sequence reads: CASSPVSMNTEAFF.